This TCR beta chain originates from a study of CDR3 diversity in severe acne. TCRdb re-analysed the PCR reads in MiXCR, keeping a single row per CDR3 protein. The repertoire holds around 100,000 distinct CDR3 sequences, with about half as singletons. Regarding this clonotype: One junction end does not reproduce the germline sequence, and a read error may be involved.

In germline, CDR1 is SGHVS, CDR2 FQNEAQ. CDR3 length: 17 residues. The sequencing input was blood. This sequence originates from a male donor with acne. The genes are TRBV7-8 and TRBJ2-1, with TRBD1 identical over 7 bases. The CDR3 coding sequence is TGTGCCAGCAGCCACCAACTGGGACAGCGAGGTACCTGGGAGCAGTCCTTC. It translates to CASSHQLGQRGTWEQSF.